A selection of T cell receptor beta chains follows, all from one sample in a study of blood T cell repertoires in COVID-19. Using immunoSEQ multiplex PCR, the repertoire was profiled, and TCRdb retains in-frame clones only, with some absent. The repertoire holds about 130,000 clones, with around 70% as singletons. The sequenced sample was peripheral blood. The receptors here all came from an elderly man with COVID-19, enrolled during active disease. Each CDR3 is given with its conserved first and last residue. D genes are given only for firm matches. Clone sizes are given selectively: once, few, many, or a class where the clone is expanded.

V	size	J	D	DNA	CDR3
TRBV11-2	-	TRBJ1-2	TRBD1	TGTGCCAGCAGCTTAATACAGGGGGTTTATGGCTACACCTTC	CASSLIQGVYGYTF
TRBV7-2	-	TRBJ2-7	-	TGTGCCAGCAGCCTTCACAACTACGAGCAGTACTTC	CASSLHNYEQYF
TRBV7-9	-	TRBJ1-2	TRBD1	TGTGCCAGCAGCTTTTCCGACAGGGATAACTATGGCTACACCTTC	CASSFSDRDNYGYTF
TRBV7-9	few	TRBJ2-1	-	TGTGCCAGCCTTAGCGTCAGCTCCTACAATGAGCAGTTCTTC	CASLSVSSYNEQFF
TRBV2	-	TRBJ1-1	-	TGTGCCAGCAGTGTGGTAGGGGATGACACTGAAGCTTTCTTT	CASSVVGDDTEAFF
TRBV9	-	TRBJ2-2	-	TGTGCCAGCAGCGTTAGCGGTGGGGAGCTGTTTTTT	CASSVSGGELFF
TRBV10-3	-	TRBJ1-2	TRBD1	TGTGCCATCAGTGTAGGGACAGGGGAATATGGCTACACCTTC	CAISVGTGEYGYTF
TRBV28	-	TRBJ2-7	TRBD1	TGTGAAACCCGGACAGGGGCGGGCGAGCAGTACTTC	CETRTGAGEQYF
TRBV28	few	TRBJ2-5	TRBD1	TGTGCCAGCAGTTTATTTTTAGGACAGGGAAGCCAAGAGACCCAGTACTTC	CASSLFLGQGSQETQYF
TRBV28	-	TRBJ1-2	TRBD1	TGTGCCAGCAGTTCATCAGGCTCTCGGACAGGCGACTATGGCTACACCTTC	CASSSSGSRTGDYGYTF
TRBV7-7	-	TRBJ2-1	-	TGTGCTAGCAGCTTAGGGCTAGTCAATGAGCAGTTCTTC	CASSLGLVNEQFF
TRBV7-2	-	TRBJ1-3	-	TGTGCCAGCAGCTTCACGGGACACAACTCTGGAAACACCATATATTTT	CASSFTGHNSGNTIYF
TRBV9	-	TRBJ2-3	-	TGTGCCAGCAGCGCCCAGGGGTACACAGATACGCAGTATTTT	CASSAQGYTDTQYF
TRBV2	-	TRBJ2-3	-	TGTGCCAGCAGTGAAATCCCTATGGGGCGCACAGATACGCAGTATTTT	CASSEIPMGRTDTQYF
TRBV2	-	TRBJ1-4	TRBD1	TGTGCCAGCAGTCTACAGGGGGTTGGGGAAAAACTGTTTTTT	CASSLQGVGEKLFF
TRBV7-9	-	TRBJ2-7	-	TGTGCCAGCAGCTTAGTCACCGGGTCCCACGAGCAGTACTTC	CASSLVTGSHEQYF
TRBV29-1	once	TRBJ2-3	-	TGCAGTATAGCGGTTCGGGGTGATACGCAGTATTTT	CSIAVRGDTQYF
TRBV6-2/TRBV6-3	-	TRBJ2-7	-	TGTGCCAGCAGTTACCCCGGGAGTTGGGCCGAGCAGTACTTC	CASSYPGSWAEQYF
TRBV27	-	TRBJ2-2	-	TGTGCCAGCAGTTTATTCACAGGGGCGGGAGGTGGCACCGGGGAGCTGTTTTTT	CASSLFTGAGGGTGELFF
TRBV4-1	-	TRBJ1-3	-	TGCGCCAGCAGCCAAGGGGAAGGGGTCACCATATATTTT	CASSQGEGVTIYF
TRBV28	-	TRBJ1-6	TRBD1	TGTGCCAGCAGTTTCACAGGGGTAGGGTCACCCCTCCACTTT	CASSFTGVGSPLHF
TRBV6-5	-	TRBJ1-1	-	TGTGCCAGCAGCAAGGCGAGGACTGAAGCTTTCTTT	CASSKARTEAFF
TRBV6-5	-	TRBJ2-7	TRBD1	TGTGCCAGCAGAAGGGGGACAGCCTACGAGCAGTACTTC	CASRRGTAYEQYF
TRBV11-1	few	TRBJ1-1	-	TGTGCCAGCAGCTCTTTCCATACAGACAGGCCCTTTGGAGCTTTCTTT	CASSSFHTDRPFGAFF
TRBV29-1	once	TRBJ1-2	-	TGCAGCGCAGTTGCGGGGGACATCGCCTATGGCTACACCTTC	CSAVAGDIAYGYTF
TRBV7-9	-	TRBJ1-1	-	TGTGCGACCCTCCGCGGGTCCATTCGGAACACTGAAGCTTTCTTT	CATLRGSIRNTEAFF
TRBV19	-	TRBJ1-5	-	TGTGCCAGTAGTGGCCTAGAGGGTTGTAACCATTTT	CASSGLEGCNHF
TRBV4-1	-	TRBJ1-6	-	TGCGCCAGCACCCCCTCGGGGAGCTCCTATAATTCACCCCTCCACTTT	CASTPSGSSYNSPLHF
TRBV18	few	TRBJ1-5	-	TGTGCCAGCTCACCCGACCCGGGGAATCAGCCCCAGCATTTT	CASSPDPGNQPQHF
TRBV9	-	TRBJ2-2	TRBD2	TGTGCCAGCAGCGTAGCATTAGCGGGGCCGAACACCGGGGAGCTGTTTTTT	CASSVALAGPNTGELFF
TRBV11-2	-	TRBJ2-5	TRBD2	TGTGCCAGCAGCTCGACGGGAGGGGTCCAAGAGACCCAGTACTTC	CASSSTGGVQETQYF
TRBV7-9	-	TRBJ1-2	-	TGTGCCAGCAGGGAGCACCCAGGGGGCTACACCTTC	CASREHPGGYTF
TRBV14	-	TRBJ1-1	-	TGTGCCAGCAGCCCATTCAAGAACACTGAAGCTTTCTTT	CASSPFKNTEAFF